These T cell receptor beta chains were read from a single sample in a study of Tregs in tolerant kidney transplant recipients. The table came from immunoSEQ multiplex PCR; TCRdb's copy has only in-frame clones and leaves some out. Of fewer than 150,000 clones listed, roughly 93% are singletons. The specimen sequenced was CD4+ T cells from blood. The receptors derive from a human donor in good health. CDR3s include the opening cysteine and the closing phenylalanine or tryptophan. A D gene is named only where the DNA matches it firmly. Clone size is shown for a subset of rows, as once, few, many or a class of expanded clone.

v_gene	abundance	j_gene	d_gene	CDR3nt	CDR3aa
TRBV2	once	TRBJ1-6	NA	TGTGCCAGCAATGATGGCCTTATGGGACCCCTCCACTTT	CASNDGLMGPLHF
TRBV29-1	NA	TRBJ2-3	NA	TGCAGCGCCGTGAGGGAGGTTGAAAATACGCAGTATTTT	CSAVREVENTQYF
TRBV19	NA	TRBJ1-3	NA	TGTGCCAGTCTTGGACGGCGCTCTGGAAACACCATATATTTT	CASLGRRSGNTIYF
TRBV18	NA	TRBJ1-4	NA	TGTGCCAGCTCGGCAACAGGGAGGCCTAATGAAAAACTGTTTTTT	CASSATGRPNEKLFF
TRBV5-1	once	TRBJ2-1	NA	TGCGCCAGCAGCTTCTTGGGAGACTCCTACAATGAGCAGTTCTTC	CASSFLGDSYNEQFF
TRBV18	NA	TRBJ1-1	NA	TGTGCCAGCTCACCACCCAGGGCGACTGAAGCTTTCTTT	CASSPPRATEAFF
TRBV18	NA	TRBJ1-5	NA	TGTGCCAGCTCACCTGACACAACCCTCAATCAGCCCCAGCATTTT	CASSPDTTLNQPQHF
TRBV29-1	NA	TRBJ2-7	TRBD1	TGCAGCGTTGAAAGGGACAGCTACGAGCAGTACTTC	CSVERDSYEQYF
TRBV6-5	NA	TRBJ1-4	NA	TGTGCCAGCAGTGCCTCTCGGGGTGAAAAACTGTTTTTT	CASSASRGEKLFF
TRBV7-3	NA	TRBJ2-1	NA	TGTGCCAGCAGCTTAGTTCGTACTCTCTACAATGAGCAGTTCTTC	CASSLVRTLYNEQFF
TRBV5-1	NA	TRBJ1-4	NA	TGCGCCAGCACCCGCAATCCGTCAGCTAATGAAAAACTGTTTTTT	CASTRNPSANEKLFF
TRBV10-1	NA	TRBJ2-2	NA	TGCGCCAGCAGTCCCGCGGAACCCCGAGCCGGGGAGCTGTTTTTT	CASSPAEPRAGELFF
TRBV6-1	NA	TRBJ2-7	NA	TGTGCCAGCAGTGCCACAGGGAGGGGAAACCCTTCCTACGAGCAGTACTTC	CASSATGRGNPSYEQYF
TRBV6-4	NA	TRBJ2-7	NA	TGTGCCAGCAGTGACTTCGGACAGTTAAGCTCCTACGAGCAGTACTTC	CASSDFGQLSSYEQYF
TRBV10-3	NA	TRBJ2-4	TRBD2	TGTGCCATCAGTGAGTTTCTAGCGGGAGGATTCTCGCGGGCCAAAAACATTCAGTACTTC	CAISEFLAGGFSRAKNIQYF
TRBV6-6	once	TRBJ1-2	TRBD1	TGTGCCAGCACCGGAAGGGAGGGGGCAGACTATGGCTACACCTTC	CASTGREGADYGYTF
TRBV19	once	TRBJ1-5	TRBD1	TGTGCCAGCCAGGGACAGGCGGGTACGAGCAATCAGCCCCAGCATTTT	CASQGQAGTSNQPQHF
TRBV6-1	NA	TRBJ1-6	NA	TGTGCCAGCAGTGAAGCGTGGGCCGTCGGGAATTCACCCCTCCACTTT	CASSEAWAVGNSPLHF